The present entry profiles one TCR beta chain with its context. Antigen specificity is unknown. Primers: 60 Vbeta forward and 13 Jbeta reverse. Clones were read by immunoSEQ multiplex PCR, and TCRdb kept only the in-frame ones, dropping some. The sample consists of approximately 140,000 clones, 81% of them appearing once. Per the germline V gene, CDR1 is MNHEY and CDR2 is SVGAGI. This CDR3 contains 15 residues. Trimming took 6 bases from V and 3 from J; bases not matched to a gene: 9. This sample was included in a study of cytomegalovirus exposure and HLA in healthy donors. Overall study results and limits: Researchers catalogued some 160 TCR beta chains as cytomegalovirus-associated. Across donors, sequencing depth was assumed by presence/absence analyses to be roughly uniform. It was shown in a later analysis that HLA-associated TCR beta chains were more clonally expanded than other, equally common chains.

Sequencing input: PBMCs. The rearrangement uses TRBV6-5 and TRBJ2-3; 7 bases fit TRBD2. The clonotype comes from a man aged 18 to 35 in good health and CMV-seronegative. The CDR3 DNA sequence: TGTGCCAGCAGCCACGGGGGGTCTGGGACAGATACGCAGTATTTT. This translates into CASSHGGSGTDTQYF.